This T cell receptor beta chain emerged from a study of beta chain features in type 1 diabetes. cDNA synthesis used the whole RNA isolate, giving expressed TCRB sequences. Using immunoSEQ multiplex PCR, the repertoire was profiled, and TCRdb retains in-frame clones only, with some absent. The sample lists around 290,000 clones, about 7.8% occurring once. In this sample, this clone turned up a few times. The V gene's germline CDR1 is MDHEN and CDR2 SYDVKM. The CDR3 totals 14 residues. Trimming pared 11 bases from V and 0 bases from J, leaving 15 bases between. The V and J genes are TRBV28 and TRBJ2-3; tentatively, D is TRBD2 (6 bases). Sequenced: central memory CD4+ T cells from blood. This receptor was taken from a young woman in good health. The CDR3 sequence: CASRLGTSTDTQYF. CDR3 in DNA: TGTGCCTCCCGGTTGGGGACTAGCACAGATACGCAGTATTTT.